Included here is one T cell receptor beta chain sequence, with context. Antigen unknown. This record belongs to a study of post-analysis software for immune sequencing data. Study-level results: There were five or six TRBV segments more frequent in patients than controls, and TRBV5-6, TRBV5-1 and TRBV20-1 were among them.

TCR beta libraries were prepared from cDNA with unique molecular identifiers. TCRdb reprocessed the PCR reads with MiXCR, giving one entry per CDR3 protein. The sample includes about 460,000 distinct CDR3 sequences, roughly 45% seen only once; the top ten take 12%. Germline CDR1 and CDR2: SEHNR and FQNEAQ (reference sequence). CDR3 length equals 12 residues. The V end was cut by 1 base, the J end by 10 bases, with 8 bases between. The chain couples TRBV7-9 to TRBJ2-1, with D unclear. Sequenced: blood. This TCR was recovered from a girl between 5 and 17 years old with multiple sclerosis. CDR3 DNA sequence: TGTGCCAGCAGCTTAGACAAGTACGAGCAGTTCTTC. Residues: CASSLDKYEQFF. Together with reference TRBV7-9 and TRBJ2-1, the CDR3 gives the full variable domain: DTGVSQNPRHKITKRGQNVTFRCDPISEHNRLYWYRQTLGQGPEFLTYFQNEAQLEKSRLLSDRFSAERPKGSFSTLEIQRTEQGDSAMYLCASSLDKYEQFFGPGTRLTVL.